This TCR beta chain was sequenced in a study of OX40 agonist ivuxolimab in advanced cancers. For the study at large: The dose-escalation group included hepatocellular carcinoma, melanoma, renal cell carcinoma and head and neck cancer. Three patients, one with hepatocellular carcinoma and two with cutaneous melanoma, achieved partial responses. Prior anti-PD-1, anti-PD-L1 or anti-CTLA-4 therapy did not bar entry, and more than 35% had some.

V was pared by 0 bases and J by 6 bases, with 5 bases of the junction left unmatched. The CDR3 length is 15 residues. From germline, CDR1 is LGHNA and CDR2 YSLEER. The data were produced by immunoSEQ multiplex PCR, yet TCRdb's version contains in-frame clones alone and is incomplete. The sample includes 80,000 to 100,000 clones, about nine tenths seen only once; the top ten take around 1.6%. The material was CD4+ or CD8+ T cells sorted from blood, obtained in a trial of the OX40 agonist ivuxolimab. V and J are TRBV4-3 and TRBJ2-7, with 10 bases that match TRBD1. The receptor's source is an adult with an advanced solid tumor such as melanoma, head and neck, liver or kidney cancer. For the CDR3, the DNA is TGCGCCAGCAGCCAAGATGGGACAGGGGCCTTCGAGCAGTACTTC. As protein: CASSQDGTGAFEQYF.